Described below is a single TCR beta chain sequence and its context. Its antigen is not identified. The entry originates in a study of cytomegalovirus exposure and HLA in healthy donors. The CDR3 is 16 amino acids. Trimming left V 7 bases short and J 5 bases short, with 21 bases between. Per the germline V gene, CDR1 is SGHVS and CDR2 is FQNEAQ. Findings and limits, study-wide: With later analysis, a missense DCLRE1C variant became linked to TCR beta V- and J-gene trimming.

This PCR relied on a set of 60 Vbeta primers and 13 Jbeta primers. Here immunoSEQ multiplex PCR was the method, and the copy in TCRdb shows in-frame clones only, minus some. The sample carries roughly 110,000 clones, approximately 70% recorded once. The receptor's source is a boy between 5 and 17 years old in good health and CMV-seronegative. Sequencing input: PBMCs. The rearrangement uses TRBV7-8 and TRBJ1-5; tentative D call: TRBD1 (6 bases). The CDR3 DNA follows: TGTGCCAGCACTCCAGGGTGGGCAGGGGCAGATCAGCCCCAGCATTTT. Translation: CASTPGWAGADQPQHF.